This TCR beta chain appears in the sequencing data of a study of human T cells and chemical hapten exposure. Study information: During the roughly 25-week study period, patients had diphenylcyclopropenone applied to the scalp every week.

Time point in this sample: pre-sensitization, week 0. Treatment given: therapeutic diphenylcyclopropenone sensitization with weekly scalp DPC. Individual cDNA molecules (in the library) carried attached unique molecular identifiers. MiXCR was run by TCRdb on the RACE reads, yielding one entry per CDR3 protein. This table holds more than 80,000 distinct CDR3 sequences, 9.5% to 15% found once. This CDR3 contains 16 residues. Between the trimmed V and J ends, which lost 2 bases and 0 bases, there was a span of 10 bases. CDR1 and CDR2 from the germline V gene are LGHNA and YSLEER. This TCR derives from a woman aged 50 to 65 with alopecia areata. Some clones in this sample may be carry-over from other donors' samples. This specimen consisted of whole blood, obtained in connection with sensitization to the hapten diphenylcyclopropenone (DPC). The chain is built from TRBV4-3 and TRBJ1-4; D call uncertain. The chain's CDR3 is CASSQRSWATNEKLFF. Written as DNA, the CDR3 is TGCGCCAGCAGCCAACGGAGTTGGGCAACTAATGAAAAACTGTTTTTT.